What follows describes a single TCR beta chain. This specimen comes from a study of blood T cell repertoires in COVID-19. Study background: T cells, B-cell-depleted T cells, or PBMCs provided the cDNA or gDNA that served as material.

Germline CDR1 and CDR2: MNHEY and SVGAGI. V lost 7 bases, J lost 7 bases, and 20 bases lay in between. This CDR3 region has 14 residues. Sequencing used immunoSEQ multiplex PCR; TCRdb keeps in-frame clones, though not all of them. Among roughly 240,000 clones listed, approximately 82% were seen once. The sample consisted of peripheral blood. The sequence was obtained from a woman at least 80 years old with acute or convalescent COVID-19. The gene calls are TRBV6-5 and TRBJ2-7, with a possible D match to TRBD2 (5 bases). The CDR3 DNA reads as TGTGCCAGCACCCGTAGAGGAGGAGAAGGGGAGCAGTACTTC. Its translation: CASTRRGGEGEQYF.